These T cell receptor beta chains were read from a single sample in a study of chemoradiotherapy in HPV16-positive cancers. Libraries were prepared by immunoSEQ multiplex PCR; TCRdb keeps only in-frame clonotypes and omits some of them. The repertoire consists of around 22,000 clones, with 80% to 95% occurring once and the leading ten covering roughly 16%. This sample comprised blood, obtained from a patient who underwent chemoradiotherapy. These receptor sequences come from a human donor with HPV-associated anogenital cancer. Each CDR3 is given with its conserved first and last residue. D genes are given only for firm matches. Size is stated for part of the rows, as once, few or many counts, or as a class when the clone is expanded.

clone_size,j_call,v_call,d_call,cdr3_aa,cdr3_nt
NA,TRBJ1-1,TRBV29-1,NA,CSVDLDGEAFF,TGCAGCGTTGACTTGGACGGTGAAGCTTTCTTT
NA,TRBJ2-2,TRBV7-2,NA,CASSLDRGGTGELFF,TGTGCCAGCAGCTTAGACAGGGGAGGGACCGGGGAGCTGTTTTTT
NA,TRBJ2-5,TRBV5-1,NA,CASSLVEETQYF,TGCGCCAGCAGCTTGGTAGAAGAGACCCAGTACTTC
NA,TRBJ2-1,TRBV29-1,TRBD1,CSVEAYRGLPGNEQFF,TGCAGCGTTGAGGCCTACAGGGGGCTCCCGGGCAATGAGCAGTTCTTC
NA,TRBJ2-4,TRBV18,NA,CASLNPGYRGNIQYF,TGTGCCAGCTTAAATCCGGGTTACCGCGGAAACATTCAGTACTTC
NA,TRBJ2-1,TRBV19,TRBD1,CASSIAPGQGDNEQFF,TGTGCCAGTAGTATAGCGCCGGGACAGGGAGACAATGAGCAGTTCTTC
once,TRBJ2-3,TRBV6-1,TRBD2,CASRVSGSTDTQYF,TGTGCCAGCAGGGTTAGCGGGAGCACAGATACGCAGTATTTT
once,TRBJ2-7,TRBV16,TRBD1,CASSQLNRGEQYF,TGTGCCAGCAGCCAATTGAACAGGGGCGAGCAGTACTTC
NA,TRBJ2-7,TRBV29-1,TRBD2,CSVGGAGTTYEQYF,TGCAGCGTCGGGGGGGCAGGGACCACCTACGAGCAGTACTTC
NA,TRBJ2-7,TRBV6-1,NA,CATYIGQTGSYEQYF,TGTGCCACCTATATCGGACAGACGGGCTCCTACGAGCAGTACTTC
NA,TRBJ2-4,TRBV7-2,NA,CASSLESGTQSGNIQYF,TGTGCCAGCAGCTTAGAGTCAGGTACTCAATCTGGAAACATTCAGTACTTC
NA,TRBJ2-7,TRBV25-1,NA,CASSEGGHLSYEQYF,TGTGCCAGCTCCGAAGGGGGACACCTCTCCTACGAGCAGTACTTC
NA,TRBJ2-3,TRBV29-1,TRBD1,CSVEEATGSTDTQYF,TGCAGCGTTGAGGAGGCGACAGGGAGTACAGATACGCAGTATTTT
NA,TRBJ1-4,TRBV7-2,NA,CASSPRGGGVVGEKLFF,TGTGCCAGCAGCCCCCGGGGGGGAGGGGTCGTAGGTGAAAAACTGTTTTTT
NA,TRBJ2-7,TRBV15,TRBD1,CATSRGGTGAYEQYF,TGTGCCACCAGCAGAGGCGGGACAGGGGCCTACGAGCAGTACTTC
NA,TRBJ2-1,TRBV7-2,NA,CASSLLGGQYNEQFF,TGTGCCAGCAGCTTATTGGGGGGCCAGTACAATGAGCAGTTCTTC
once,TRBJ1-5,TRBV5-5,NA,CASSFYRDSNQPQHF,TGTGCCAGCAGCTTCTACAGGGACAGCAATCAGCCCCAGCATTTT
NA,TRBJ2-2,TRBV2,TRBD1,CASSQGQGLVGELFF,TGTGCCAGCAGTCAGGGACAGGGCCTTGTCGGGGAGCTGTTTTTT
NA,TRBJ2-7,TRBV4-2,NA,CASSVALGGTYEQYF,TGTGCCAGCAGCGTCGCGTTGGGCGGAACCTACGAGCAGTACTTC
NA,TRBJ2-1,TRBV11-2,NA,CASSSRDRYRLSNEQFF,TGTGCCAGCAGCTCAAGAGACCGATACAGGTTGTCGAATGAGCAGTTCTTC
NA,TRBJ1-1,TRBV29-1,NA,CSVVDSLNTEAFF,TGCAGCGTTGTGGACAGCTTGAACACTGAAGCTTTCTTT
NA,TRBJ1-1,TRBV15,TRBD1,CATSTQGGTEAFF,TGTGCCACCAGCACCCAGGGGGGGACTGAAGCTTTCTTT
NA,TRBJ2-1,TRBV29-1,NA,CSANKPYNEQFF,TGCAGCGCTAATAAACCGTACAATGAGCAGTTCTTC
NA,TRBJ2-3,TRBV4-3,TRBD2,CASSQDGLAGGGGTDTQYF,TGCGCCAGCAGCCAAGACGGACTAGCGGGAGGGGGGGGCACAGATACGCAGTATTTT
NA,TRBJ1-1,TRBV6-5,NA,CASSYEGQREAFF,TGTGCCAGCAGTTACGAGGGGCAACGGGAAGCTTTCTTT
NA,TRBJ1-5,TRBV7-2,NA,CASSGQANQPQHF,TGTGCCAGCAGCGGGCAGGCCAATCAGCCCCAGCATTTT
NA,TRBJ2-6,TRBV4-3,NA,CASSPRDGEGGANVLTF,TGCGCCAGCAGCCCCCGGGACGGGGAAGGGGGGGCCAACGTCCTGACTTTC
NA,TRBJ2-5,TRBV7-9,NA,CASSLAGVDQETQYF,TGTGCCAGCAGCTTAGCGGGAGTCGACCAAGAGACCCAGTACTTC
NA,TRBJ2-7,TRBV7-8,NA,CASSPYRDYEQYF,TGTGCCAGCAGCCCATACCGGGACTACGAGCAGTACTTC
NA,TRBJ1-6,TRBV4-3,NA,CASSQDWHRGNSPLHF,TGCGCCAGCAGCCAAGATTGGCATAGGGGTAATTCACCCCTCCACTTT
NA,TRBJ2-7,TRBV5-4,TRBD2,CASTRPGGGSYEQYF,TGTGCCAGCACACGACCGGGGGGGGGTTCCTACGAGCAGTACTTC
few,TRBJ2-1,TRBV6-4,TRBD1,CASSAQGDSHSGIGEQFF,TGTGCCAGCAGTGCGCAGGGGGATTCTCATTCCGGGATCGGTGAGCAGTTCTTC
NA,TRBJ2-1,TRBV29-1,NA,CSVERFLGNEQFF,TGCAGCGTTGAAAGATTTTTGGGTAATGAGCAGTTCTTC
NA,TRBJ2-2,TRBV15,TRBD2,CATRSGRAPFTGELFF,TGTGCCACCAGAAGCGGGAGGGCCCCGTTTACCGGGGAGCTGTTTTTT
NA,TRBJ2-1,TRBV4-3,NA,CASSQDWSGSSYNEQFF,TGCGCCAGCAGCCAAGATTGGAGCGGAAGCTCCTACAATGAGCAGTTCTTC
NA,TRBJ2-2,TRBV11-2,TRBD2,CASTTGGETAGELFF,TGTGCCAGCACCACGGGAGGGGAGACAGCCGGGGAGCTGTTTTTT
NA,TRBJ1-1,TRBV6-4,NA,CASSEWETTEAFF,TGTGCCAGCAGTGAATGGGAGACCACTGAAGCTTTCTTT
NA,TRBJ2-1,TRBV4-2,NA,CASSQDPGGRRDNEQFF,TGTGCCAGCAGCCAAGATCCCGGGGGGCGCAGGGACAATGAGCAGTTCTTC
NA,TRBJ2-2,TRBV7-6,TRBD2,CASSDPSGSTGELFF,TGTGCCAGCAGCGACCCCAGCGGGAGCACCGGGGAGCTGTTTTTT
NA,TRBJ2-7,TRBV7-8,TRBD1,CASSVTGGYEQYF,TGTGCCAGCAGCGTGACAGGGGGCTACGAGCAGTACTTC
once,TRBJ1-5,TRBV7-2,NA,CASSERNREGQPQHF,TGTGCCAGCAGCGAAAGGAATCGCGAGGGTCAGCCCCAGCATTTT
NA,TRBJ2-5,TRBV2,NA,CASISLMTQYF,TGTGCCAGCATTAGTCTTATGACCCAGTACTTC
NA,TRBJ2-7,TRBV19,NA,CASSIRTFGYEQYF,TGTGCCAGTAGTATCAGGACGTTCGGGTACGAGCAGTACTTC
NA,TRBJ2-7,TRBV18,NA,CATSTQPLREQYF,TGTGCCACCTCGACCCAACCCCTACGCGAGCAGTACTTC
NA,TRBJ1-4,TRBV7-9,TRBD1,CASSLAGTGKGNEKLFF,TGTGCCAGCAGCTTAGCCGGGACAGGGAAGGGTAATGAAAAACTGTTTTTT
NA,TRBJ2-7,TRBV19,TRBD2,CASSPGGSGYEQYF,TGTGCCAGCTCCCCGGGGGGGAGTGGCTACGAGCAGTACTTC
NA,TRBJ1-1,TRBV12-5,NA,CASGLAGRTEAFF,TGTGCTAGTGGTTTGGCCGGGAGGACTGAAGCTTTCTTT
NA,TRBJ2-7,TRBV23-1,TRBD2,CASSPGTPGGDEQYF,TGCGCCAGCAGTCCGGGGACTCCGGGAGGGGACGAGCAGTACTTC
few,TRBJ1-5,TRBV6-6,NA,CASSYLGVGNQPQHF,TGTGCCAGCAGTTACCTCGGGGTGGGCAATCAGCCCCAGCATTTT
NA,TRBJ2-1,TRBV5-4,TRBD2,CASSLLQGLAYNEQFF,TGTGCCAGCAGCTTATTACAGGGACTAGCTTACAATGAGCAGTTCTTC
NA,TRBJ1-2,TRBV28,NA,CASSFSPARGYTF,TGTGCCAGCAGTTTCTCTCCGGCGCGTGGCTACACCTTC
NA,TRBJ1-5,TRBV6-6,TRBD1,CASKTQGAKNQPQHF,TGTGCCAGCAAAACCCAGGGGGCTAAAAATCAGCCCCAGCATTTT
NA,TRBJ1-4,TRBV19,NA,CASSISGTTNEKLFF,TGTGCCAGTAGTATTTCGGGAACAACTAATGAAAAACTGTTTTTT
NA,TRBJ2-5,TRBV5-1,TRBD2,CASSISGGVRQETQYF,TGCGCCAGCAGTATAAGCGGGGGGGTGCGTCAAGAGACCCAGTACTTC
NA,TRBJ1-1,TRBV18,NA,CASSPLLRKDILNTEAFF,TGTGCCAGCTCACCACTACTCCGGAAGGATATCTTGAACACTGAAGCTTTCTTT
NA,TRBJ2-7,TRBV6-1,TRBD2,CASSGISGSPSYEQYF,TGTGCCAGCAGTGGGATTAGCGGGAGTCCCTCCTACGAGCAGTACTTC
NA,TRBJ2-7,TRBV10-1,NA,CASANRVNHEQYF,TGCGCCAGCGCCAACCGGGTAAACCACGAGCAGTACTTC
NA,TRBJ1-6,TRBV9,NA,CASSAAGGPYNSPLHF,TGTGCCAGCAGCGCCGCGGGTGGCCCCTATAATTCACCCCTCCACTTT
NA,TRBJ1-2,TRBV9,NA,CASSGHKIFNYGYTF,TGTGCCAGCAGCGGACATAAGATCTTCAACTATGGCTACACCTTC